These 14 T cell receptor beta chains came from one sample sequenced in a study of Graves' ophthalmopathy and Graves' hyperthyroidism. RNA transcripts were the template, and TCR beta CDR3 regions were amplified from them. HTBI primers were used in a first-round RT-PCR, which preceded a second-round multiplex PCR. TCRdb itself ran the multiplex PCR reads through MiXCR, one entry per CDR3 protein. The table lists 350,000 to 450,000 distinct CDR3 sequences, approximately 21% of them singletons. Material: peripheral blood. These TCRs come from a woman between 18 and 29 years old with stable Graves' hyperthyroidism.

This clonotype was detected many times. The V call is TRBV20-1, the J call TRBJ1-5, with no clear D. The V gene's germline CDR1 is DFQATT and CDR2 SNEGSKA (reference sequence). This CDR3 comprises 13 residues. Trimming shortened V by 4 bases and J by 6 bases, and 13 bases separated the two germline ends. This chain's CDR3 is CSANGPESQPQHF. The CDR3 nucleotides read TGCAGTGCTAACGGCCCCGAAAGTCAGCCCCAGCATTTT.

This chain links TRBV6-1 with TRBJ1-6; 7 bases align to TRBD1. Looked up from germline, CDR1 is MNHNS and CDR2 is SASEGT. The ends lost 10 bases at V and 6 bases at J; junction bases unmatched: 6. The CDR3 is 13 amino acids. The DNA of the CDR3 is TGTGCCATTAATACAGGGGCTAATTCACCCCTCCACTTT. Translation gives CAINTGANSPLHF.

The CDR3: CASSEDRDPYQPQHF. CDR3 in DNA: TGTGCCAGCAGTGAAGATCGGGATCCCTATCAGCCCCAGCATTTT. The chain links TRBV6-1 to TRBJ1-5, with D hard to call. CDR3 length equals 15 residues. The germline V gene encodes CDR1 MNHNS and CDR2 SASEGT. Trimming removed 1 base at V and 5 bases at J, with 12 bases between.

This clonotype was counted many times. This may be a read error: a much more frequent sequence differs by one nucleotide. The rearrangement uses TRBV6-1 and TRBJ1-5; D perhaps matches TRBD1 (5 bases). Germline CDR1 MNHNS, CDR2 SASEGT. The CDR3 is made up of 14 amino acids. The V and J ends lost 6 bases and 1 base respectively, with 10 bases between them. CDR3 in DNA: TGTGCCAGCAGCACGGGACGGAGCAATCAGCCCCAGCATTTT. Translated, it gives CASSTGRSNQPQHF.

The chain couples TRBV6-1 to TRBJ2-3; D unresolved. The CDR3 totals 14 residues. V dropped 1 base and J dropped 9 bases, with 14 bases sitting between them. Per germline, CDR1 MNHNS and CDR2 SASEGT. The CDR3 coding sequence is TGTGCCAGCAGTGAAGGCGGAATCCCTCGGACGCAGTATTTT. This codes for CASSEGGIPRTQYF.

This clonotype was counted many times. The chain uses TRBV30 and TRBJ1-5; 10 nucleotides align to TRBD1. CDR3 length: 17 residues. V dropped 3 bases and J dropped 0; count of bases not matched to a gene: 8. Germline values: CDR1 GTSNPN, CDR2 SVGIG (reference sequence). This chain's CDR3 is CAWSQDRGSYSNQPQHF. CDR3 DNA: TGTGCCTGGAGCCAGGACAGGGGGTCGTATAGCAATCAGCCCCAGCATTTT.

This clonotype was counted ten times or more. This sequence joins TRBV7-2 and TRBJ2-5; D uncertain. This CDR3 has 15 amino acids. Trimming left V 5 bases short and J 2 bases short, with 15 bases between. Germline CDR1 SGHTA, CDR2 FQGNSA. For the CDR3, the DNA is TGTGCCAGCAGCCCAATCCCCTCACGGCAAGAGACCCAGTACTTC. It is translated as CASSPIPSRQETQYF.

This chain connects TRBV28 to TRBJ1-1; unclear D gene. The germline gives CDR1 MDHEN, CDR2 SYDVKM. CDR3 length equals 16 residues. With 5 bases removed from V and 1 base from J, the gap between germline ends came to 17 bases. CDR3 DNA sequence: TGTGCCAGCAGTCACAGACGACTCGCACCGAACACTGAAGCTTTCTTT. Its protein is CASSHRRLAPNTEAFF. The full variable domain, with the rest looked up from reference TRBV28 and TRBJ1-1, is DVKVTQSSRYLVKRTGEKVFLECVQDMDHENMFWYRQDPGLGLRLIYFSYDVKMKEKGDIPEGYSVSREKKERFSLILESASTNQTSMYLCASSHRRLAPNTEAFFGQGTRLTVV.

This clonotype was picked up many times. The chain carries TRBV4-3 and TRBJ1-2; D gene uncertain. Trimming removed 0 bases from V and 4 bases from J, with 12 bases in between. The CDR3 is made up of 15 amino acids. CDR1 and CDR2 (germline): LGHNA, YSLEER. CDR3 residues: CASSQDFGNVYGYTF. Here the CDR3 DNA reads TGCGCCAGCAGCCAAGATTTCGGAAATGTCTATGGCTACACCTTC.

The chain couples TRBV11-1 to TRBJ2-5, with TRBD1 identical over 7 bases. The V gene's germline CDR1 is SGHAT and CDR2 FQDESV (reference sequence). V was clipped by 5 bases and J by 1 base; unmatched bases: 4. This CDR3 spans 14 amino acids. The CDR3 DNA sequence: TGTGCCAGCAGCGGGACAGACCTCCAAGAGACCCAGTACTTC. Its protein product is CASSGTDLQETQYF.

This clonotype was counted at least ten times. The chain links TRBV12-3 or TRBV12-4 to TRBJ1-2; D is unclear. Trimming shortened V by 6 bases and J by 7 bases, and 9 bases separated the two germline ends. There are 11 residues in the CDR3. This CDR3 is CASSTPSGYTF. The CDR3 DNA is TGTGCCAGCAGCACCCCGTCTGGCTACACCTTC.

Many counts were recorded for this clonotype. The V and J genes are TRBV20-1 and TRBJ1-1; the match to TRBD1 covers 11 bases. The CDR3 has 14 amino acids. Germline loops: CDR1 DFQATT, CDR2 SNEGSKA (reference sequence). V was pared by 4 bases and J by 4 bases, with 5 bases of the junction left unmatched. The CDR3 reads CSAKDRGLITEAFF. CDR3 coding DNA: TGCAGTGCTAAGGACAGGGGGCTTATCACTGAAGCTTTCTTT.

Remarks on this clonotype: At one boundary the junction diverges from the germline segment, which might be a read error. CDR3 residues: CHPGGRGRRRNQPQHF. In nucleotides, the CDR3 is TGCCACCCAGGGGGGAGGGGGCGAAGAAGGAATCAGCCCCAGCATTTT. The chain carries TRBV19 and TRBJ1-5; 7 bases are shared with TRBD1. This CDR3 is 16 amino acids long. Germline V gene data show CDR1 as LNHDA and CDR2 as SQIVND (reference sequence).

This clonotype was seen at least ten times. The gene calls are TRBV7-6 and TRBJ2-7; maybe TRBD2 (6 bases). Trimming removed 5 bases at V and 6 bases at J, with 20 bases between. CDR3 size: 15 residues. In germline, CDR1 is SGHVS, CDR2 FNYEAQ. CDR3 protein: CASSLKTAGGSEQYF. CDR3 nucleotide sequence: TGTGCCAGCAGCCTAAAGACGGCCGGAGGGAGCGAGCAGTACTTC.